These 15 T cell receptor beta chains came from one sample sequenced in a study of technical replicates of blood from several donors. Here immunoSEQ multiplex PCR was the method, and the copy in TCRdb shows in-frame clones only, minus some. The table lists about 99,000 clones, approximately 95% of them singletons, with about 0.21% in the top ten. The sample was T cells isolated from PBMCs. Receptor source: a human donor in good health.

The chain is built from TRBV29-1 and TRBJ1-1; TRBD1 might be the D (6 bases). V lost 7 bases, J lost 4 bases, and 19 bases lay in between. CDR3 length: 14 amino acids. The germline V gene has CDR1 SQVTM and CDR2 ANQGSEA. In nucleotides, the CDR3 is TGCAGCGGTTACAGGGTGGTAGTGGGCACTGAAGCTTTCTTT. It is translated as CSGYRVVVGTEAFF.

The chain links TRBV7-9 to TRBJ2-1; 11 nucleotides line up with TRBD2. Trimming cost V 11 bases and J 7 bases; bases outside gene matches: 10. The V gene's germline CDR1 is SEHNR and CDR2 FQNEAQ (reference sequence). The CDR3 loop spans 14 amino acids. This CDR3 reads CAGSIAGGRNEQFF. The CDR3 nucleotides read TGTGCCGGATCCATAGCGGGAGGGAGGAATGAGCAGTTCTTC.

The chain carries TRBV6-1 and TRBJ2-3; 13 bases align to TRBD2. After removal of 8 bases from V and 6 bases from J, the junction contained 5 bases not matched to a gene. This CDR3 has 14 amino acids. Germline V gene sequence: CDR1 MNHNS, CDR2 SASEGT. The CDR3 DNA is TGTGCCAGCGCACTAGCGGGGGGGCTGGATACGCAGTATTTT. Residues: CASALAGGLDTQYF.

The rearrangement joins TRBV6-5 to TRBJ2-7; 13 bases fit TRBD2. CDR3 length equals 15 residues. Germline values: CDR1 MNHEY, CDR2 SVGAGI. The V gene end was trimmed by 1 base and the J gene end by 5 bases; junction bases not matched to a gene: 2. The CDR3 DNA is TGTGCCAGCAGTTACTGGACTAGCGGGAGCAACGAGCAGTACTTC. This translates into CASSYWTSGSNEQYF.

The CDR3 spells CACGGESSGNTIYF. CDR3 DNA: TGTGCCTGCGGGGGCGAGAGCTCTGGAAACACCATATATTTT. The chain joins TRBV6-6 to TRBJ1-3; the D gene is possibly TRBD1 (6 bases). This CDR3 is 14 amino acids long. Germline CDR1 is MNHNY and CDR2 is SVGAGI (reference sequence). The ends were cut back, 11 bases at V and 0 bases at J, with 14 bases in the middle.

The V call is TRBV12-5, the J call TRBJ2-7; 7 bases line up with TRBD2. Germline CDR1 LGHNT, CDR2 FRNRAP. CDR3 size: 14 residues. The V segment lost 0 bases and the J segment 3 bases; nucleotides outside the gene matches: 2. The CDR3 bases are TGTGCTAGTGGTTTGGTGGGGGACTACTACGAGCAGTACTTC. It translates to CASGLVGDYYEQYF.

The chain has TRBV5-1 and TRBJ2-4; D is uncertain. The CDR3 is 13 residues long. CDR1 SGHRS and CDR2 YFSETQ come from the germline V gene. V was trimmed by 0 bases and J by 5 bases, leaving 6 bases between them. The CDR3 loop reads CASSLGGQNIQYF. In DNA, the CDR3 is TGCGCCAGCAGCTTGGGTGGGCAAAACATTCAGTACTTC.

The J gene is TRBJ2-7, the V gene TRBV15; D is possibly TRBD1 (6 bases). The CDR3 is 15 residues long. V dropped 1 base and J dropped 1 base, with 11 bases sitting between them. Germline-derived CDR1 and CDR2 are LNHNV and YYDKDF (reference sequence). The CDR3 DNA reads TGTGCCACCAGCAGAGCAGGGGCCCCGTCCTACGAGCAGTACTTC. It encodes CATSRAGAPSYEQYF.

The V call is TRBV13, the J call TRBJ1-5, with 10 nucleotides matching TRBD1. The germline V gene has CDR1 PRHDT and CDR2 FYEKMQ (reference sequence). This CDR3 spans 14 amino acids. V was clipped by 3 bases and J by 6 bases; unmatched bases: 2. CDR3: CASSLGQGIQPQHF. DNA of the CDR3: TGTGCCAGCAGCTTGGGACAGGGGATTCAGCCCCAGCATTTT.

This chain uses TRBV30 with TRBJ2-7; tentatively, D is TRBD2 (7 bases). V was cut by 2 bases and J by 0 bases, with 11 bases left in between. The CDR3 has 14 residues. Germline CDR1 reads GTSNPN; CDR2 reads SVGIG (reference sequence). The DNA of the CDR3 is TGTGCCTGGAGTAGGAGGGGGGGCTCCTACGAGCAGTACTTC. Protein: CAWSRRGGSYEQYF.

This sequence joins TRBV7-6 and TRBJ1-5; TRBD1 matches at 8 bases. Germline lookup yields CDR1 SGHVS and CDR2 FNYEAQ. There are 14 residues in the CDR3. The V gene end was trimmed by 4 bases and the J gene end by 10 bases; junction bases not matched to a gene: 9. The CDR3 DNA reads TGTGCCAGCAGCTCGGCCCAGGGGGCGCAACCCCAGCATTTT. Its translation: CASSSAQGAQPQHF.

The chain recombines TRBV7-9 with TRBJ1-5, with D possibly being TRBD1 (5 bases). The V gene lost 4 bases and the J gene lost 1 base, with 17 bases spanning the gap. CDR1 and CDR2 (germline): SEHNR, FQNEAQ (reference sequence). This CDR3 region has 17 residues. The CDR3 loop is CASSYGRYDSSNQPQHF. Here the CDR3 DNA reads TGTGCCAGCAGCTATGGCCGTTACGACAGCAGCAATCAGCCCCAGCATTTT.

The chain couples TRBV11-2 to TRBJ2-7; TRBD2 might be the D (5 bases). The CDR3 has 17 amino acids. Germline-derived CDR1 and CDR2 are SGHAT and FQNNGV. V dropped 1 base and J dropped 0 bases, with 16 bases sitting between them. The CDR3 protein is CASSLALGGRSSYEQYF. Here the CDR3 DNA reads TGTGCCAGCAGCTTAGCCCTGGGCGGGCGCAGCTCCTACGAGCAGTACTTC.

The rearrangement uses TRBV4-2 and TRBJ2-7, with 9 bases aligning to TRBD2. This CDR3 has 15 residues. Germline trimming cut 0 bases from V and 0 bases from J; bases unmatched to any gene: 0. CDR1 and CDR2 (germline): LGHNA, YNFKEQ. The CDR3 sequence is CASSQDSGGSYEQYF. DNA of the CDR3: TGTGCCAGCAGCCAAGATAGCGGGGGCTCCTACGAGCAGTACTTC.

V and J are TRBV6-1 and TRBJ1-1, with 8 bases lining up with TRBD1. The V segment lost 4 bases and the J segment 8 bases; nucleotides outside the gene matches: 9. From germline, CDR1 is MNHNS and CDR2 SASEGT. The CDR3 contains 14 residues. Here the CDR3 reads CASSASQGAREAFF. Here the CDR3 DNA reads TGTGCCAGCAGTGCGTCTCAGGGGGCGCGGGAAGCTTTCTTT.